This T cell receptor beta chain is from a study of cytomegalovirus exposure and HLA in healthy donors. Use of 60 Vbeta and 13 Jbeta primers characterized the PCR. The data were produced by immunoSEQ multiplex PCR, yet TCRdb's version contains in-frame clones alone and is incomplete. The sample shows about 160,000 clones, approximately 86% of them seen only once. V lost 3 bases, J lost 0 bases, and 6 bases stayed unmatched. The germline V gene has CDR1 MGHRA and CDR2 YSYEKL. The CDR3 contains 19 residues. The specimen was PBMCs. The V gene is TRBV4-1, the J gene TRBJ2-1, with 15 bases aligning to TRBD2. The source is a woman younger than 35 in good health and CMV-seronegative. The CDR3 region is CASSQVGLAGGPSYNEQFF. CDR3 in DNA: TGCGCCAGCAGCCAGGTAGGACTAGCGGGAGGGCCCTCCTACAATGAGCAGTTCTTC.